The rows below give T cell receptor beta chains drawn from one sample of a study of cytomegalovirus exposure and HLA in healthy donors. Method: immunoSEQ multiplex PCR; TCRdb's copy keeps in-frame clones and lacks some. The sample table includes 130,000 to 150,000 clones. Specimen: PBMCs. These receptors came from a woman between 45 and 65 years old in good health and CMV-seronegative. CDR3s include the opening cysteine and the closing phenylalanine or tryptophan. Fields, in order: D gene, V gene, J gene, CDR3 DNA, CDR3 protein. The D gene is left open where the match is weak.

d_gene: NA; v_gene: TRBV6-5; j_gene: TRBJ2-1; CDR3nt: TGTGCCAGCAGCTTCGACAGAAATGAGCAGTTCTTC; CDR3aa: CASSFDRNEQFF
d_gene: NA; v_gene: TRBV6-1; j_gene: TRBJ2-3; CDR3nt: TGTGCCAGCAGTGGTTTGAGTACCACAGATACGCAGTATTTT; CDR3aa: CASSGLSTTDTQYF
d_gene: NA; v_gene: TRBV13; j_gene: TRBJ1-1; CDR3nt: TGTGCCAGCAGCCACTTGCAACAGGGTTACACTGAAGCTTTCTTT; CDR3aa: CASSHLQQGYTEAFF
d_gene: NA; v_gene: TRBV11-3; j_gene: TRBJ1-1; CDR3nt: TGTGCCAGCAGCTGGGAGTGCACTGAAGCTTTCTTT; CDR3aa: CASSWECTEAFF
d_gene: TRBD1; v_gene: TRBV18; j_gene: TRBJ1-2; CDR3nt: TGTGCCAGCTTCCGGGACAGGCAAAACATTAACTATGGCTACACCTTC; CDR3aa: CASFRDRQNINYGYTF
d_gene: TRBD1; v_gene: TRBV13; j_gene: TRBJ2-7; CDR3nt: TGTGCCAGCAGCAACAGGGGGCGTAGCTACGAGCAGTACTTC; CDR3aa: CASSNRGRSYEQYF
d_gene: TRBD1; v_gene: TRBV5-4; j_gene: TRBJ1-6; CDR3nt: TGTGCCAGCAGTCGACAGGGGGCGGACTCACCCCTCCACTTT; CDR3aa: CASSRQGADSPLHF
d_gene: NA; v_gene: TRBV4-2; j_gene: TRBJ2-5; CDR3nt: TGTGCCAGCAGCCAAACGACAGTTCAAGAGACCCAGTACTTC; CDR3aa: CASSQTTVQETQYF
d_gene: TRBD1; v_gene: TRBV28; j_gene: TRBJ2-5; CDR3nt: TGTGCCAGCAGTGTTTACAGGGGGCTATTCCAAGAGACCCAGTACTTC; CDR3aa: CASSVYRGLFQETQYF
d_gene: TRBD2; v_gene: TRBV5-1; j_gene: TRBJ2-3; CDR3nt: TGCGCCAGCAGCCCAGAGGGGACTAGCGGAACAGATACGCAGTATTTT; CDR3aa: CASSPEGTSGTDTQYF
d_gene: NA; v_gene: TRBV7-2; j_gene: TRBJ2-4; CDR3nt: TGTGCCAGCAGCTTTTTACCCCGGGGCATTCAGTACTTC; CDR3aa: CASSFLPRGIQYF
d_gene: NA; v_gene: TRBV11-3; j_gene: TRBJ1-1; CDR3nt: TGTGCCAGCAGCTTACGAGGTAATAAGAACACTGAAGCTTTCTTT; CDR3aa: CASSLRGNKNTEAFF
d_gene: TRBD2; v_gene: TRBV4-2; j_gene: TRBJ2-3; CDR3nt: TGTGCCAGCAGCCAAGCCGGCTCCGGGACTAGCGGGGGGGGACGTCCAAGCGATACGCAGTATTTT; CDR3aa: CASSQAGSGTSGGGRPSDTQYF
d_gene: NA; v_gene: TRBV29-1; j_gene: TRBJ2-3; CDR3nt: TGCAGCACCGAACGCCGGGGCGGGAACACAGATACGCAGTATTTT; CDR3aa: CSTERRGGNTDTQYF
d_gene: NA; v_gene: TRBV5-1; j_gene: TRBJ2-3; CDR3nt: TGCGCCAGCAGCTTTGGTCGTGCAGCGGAAAGCACAGATACGCAGTATTTT; CDR3aa: CASSFGRAAESTDTQYF
d_gene: NA; v_gene: TRBV27; j_gene: TRBJ1-1; CDR3nt: TGTGCCAGCAGTTTGTGGGGAGTGAACACTGAAGCTTTCTTT; CDR3aa: CASSLWGVNTEAFF
d_gene: TRBD2; v_gene: TRBV19; j_gene: TRBJ2-5; CDR3nt: TGTGCCAGTAGTATGGCGGCTAGCGGGGCCCAAGAGACCCAGTACTTC; CDR3aa: CASSMAASGAQETQYF
d_gene: NA; v_gene: TRBV5-1; j_gene: TRBJ2-7; CDR3nt: TGCGCCAGCAGCTTGGAAGAGAGCTACGAGCAGTACTTC; CDR3aa: CASSLEESYEQYF
d_gene: NA; v_gene: TRBV30; j_gene: TRBJ1-3; CDR3nt: TGTGCCTGGAGTGACACTCCGGGGAGCACCATATATTTT; CDR3aa: CAWSDTPGSTIYF
d_gene: NA; v_gene: TRBV2; j_gene: TRBJ2-5; CDR3nt: TGTGCCAGCAGTGTTTCCCCCAGGGGCGAGACCCAGTACTTC; CDR3aa: CASSVSPRGETQYF
d_gene: NA; v_gene: TRBV10-3; j_gene: TRBJ1-6; CDR3nt: TGTGCCATCAGTGAGTCCGGGGGTACCTATAATTCACCCCTCCACTTT; CDR3aa: CAISESGGTYNSPLHF
d_gene: NA; v_gene: TRBV2; j_gene: TRBJ1-4; CDR3nt: TGTGCCAGCAGTAATAGGGGGTCAGCTAATGAAAAACTGTTTTTT; CDR3aa: CASSNRGSANEKLFF
d_gene: NA; v_gene: TRBV28; j_gene: TRBJ1-3; CDR3nt: TGTGCCAGCAGCTTACCTCAGGGGTTCGGAAACACCATATATTTT; CDR3aa: CASSLPQGFGNTIYF
d_gene: NA; v_gene: TRBV27; j_gene: TRBJ1-5; CDR3nt: TGTGCCAGCAGTCCTGGACAGCTAAGCAATCAGCCCCAGCATTTT; CDR3aa: CASSPGQLSNQPQHF
d_gene: NA; v_gene: TRBV5-6; j_gene: TRBJ2-3; CDR3nt: TGTGCCAGCAGCTTGGGGGCACTCAGCACAGATACGCAGTATTTT; CDR3aa: CASSLGALSTDTQYF
d_gene: NA; v_gene: TRBV5-1; j_gene: TRBJ1-2; CDR3nt: TGCGCCAGCAGCTTGGCTTTGCCGGGTAACTATGGCTACACCTTC; CDR3aa: CASSLALPGNYGYTF
d_gene: TRBD1; v_gene: TRBV5-1; j_gene: TRBJ2-7; CDR3nt: TGCGCCAGCAGCTCCGGGACAGGGACCCACGAGCAGTACTTC; CDR3aa: CASSSGTGTHEQYF
d_gene: NA; v_gene: TRBV7-9; j_gene: TRBJ1-1; CDR3nt: TGTGCCAGCAGCTTGGGCGTAATACTGAACACTGAAGCTTTCTTT; CDR3aa: CASSLGVILNTEAFF
d_gene: TRBD1; v_gene: TRBV15; j_gene: TRBJ1-2; CDR3nt: TGTGCCACCAGCCCGGGGGTTGGACAGGGCTATGGCTACACCTTC; CDR3aa: CATSPGVGQGYGYTF
d_gene: NA; v_gene: TRBV9; j_gene: TRBJ1-6; CDR3nt: TGTGCCAGCAGCGCTACTAATTCACCCCTCCACTTT; CDR3aa: CASSATNSPLHF
d_gene: NA; v_gene: TRBV30; j_gene: TRBJ1-5; CDR3nt: TGTGCCTGCCTCCTGCCCCAGGGGCAGCCCCAGCATTTT; CDR3aa: CACLLPQGQPQHF
d_gene: NA; v_gene: TRBV5-1; j_gene: TRBJ1-1; CDR3nt: TGCGCCAGCAGCCCTACAGGGTTGAACACTGAAGCTTTCTTT; CDR3aa: CASSPTGLNTEAFF
d_gene: TRBD2; v_gene: TRBV7-2; j_gene: TRBJ2-7; CDR3nt: TGTGCCAGCAGCTTTACTAGCGGGGGGCCCTACGAGCAGTACTTC; CDR3aa: CASSFTSGGPYEQYF
d_gene: TRBD2; v_gene: TRBV27; j_gene: TRBJ2-1; CDR3nt: TGTGCCAGCAGGGGACTAGCGGGGGCCCCTAAGTCCTACAATGAGCAGTTCTTC; CDR3aa: CASRGLAGAPKSYNEQFF
d_gene: TRBD2; v_gene: TRBV20-1; j_gene: TRBJ2-5; CDR3nt: TGCAGTCGGGTAGCGGGAGAGACCCAGTACTTC; CDR3aa: CSRVAGETQYF
d_gene: NA; v_gene: TRBV19; j_gene: TRBJ1-1; CDR3nt: TGTGCCAGTAGTTCAACTGGGCGAACTGAAGCTTTCTTT; CDR3aa: CASSSTGRTEAFF
d_gene: TRBD2; v_gene: TRBV27; j_gene: TRBJ2-5; CDR3nt: TGTGCCAGCAGTTCGTTGGCGGGAGGTGAGGTGACCCAGTACTTC; CDR3aa: CASSSLAGGEVTQYF
d_gene: TRBD1; v_gene: TRBV30; j_gene: TRBJ2-7; CDR3nt: TGTGCCTGGAGTCGACGACAGGGAGTAGGCTCCTACGAGCAGTACTTC; CDR3aa: CAWSRRQGVGSYEQYF
d_gene: NA; v_gene: TRBV6-1; j_gene: TRBJ1-5; CDR3nt: TGTGCCAGCAGTGGGGTTGCAAGTGGGCCTGGTCAGCCCCAGCATTTT; CDR3aa: CASSGVASGPGQPQHF
d_gene: NA; v_gene: TRBV7-9; j_gene: TRBJ1-2; CDR3nt: TGTGCCAGCAGCTTAGGAAGGGGCGTGAACTATGGCTACACCTTC; CDR3aa: CASSLGRGVNYGYTF
d_gene: NA; v_gene: TRBV18; j_gene: TRBJ2-7; CDR3nt: TGTGCCAGCTCACCACGGGTCCCCTACAACTACGAGCAGTGCTTC; CDR3aa: CASSPRVPYNYEQCF
d_gene: NA; v_gene: TRBV10-3; j_gene: TRBJ2-7; CDR3nt: TGTGCCATCAGTGAGGACTCTCAAGAGTACTTC; CDR3aa: CAISEDSQEYF
d_gene: NA; v_gene: TRBV10-1; j_gene: TRBJ2-7; CDR3nt: TGCGCCAAACGGACAGCCCCCTACGAGCAGTACTTC; CDR3aa: CAKRTAPYEQYF
d_gene: NA; v_gene: TRBV6-1; j_gene: TRBJ2-6; CDR3nt: TGTGCCAGCTCACAGTCTGGGGCCAACGTCCTGACTTTC; CDR3aa: CASSQSGANVLTF
d_gene: NA; v_gene: TRBV7-3; j_gene: TRBJ2-1; CDR3nt: TGTGCCAGCAGCTTATCGGCTAGAGTCGATGAGCAGTTCTTC; CDR3aa: CASSLSARVDEQFF
d_gene: TRBD2; v_gene: TRBV19; j_gene: TRBJ2-7; CDR3nt: TGTGCCAGTAGTACCCTAGCGGGAGGTCGAATCTACGAGCAGTACTTC; CDR3aa: CASSTLAGGRIYEQYF
d_gene: NA; v_gene: TRBV5-1; j_gene: TRBJ1-4; CDR3nt: TGCGCCAGCAGCGCGGACAGCTCCCGGAATGAAAAACTGTTTTTT; CDR3aa: CASSADSSRNEKLFF
d_gene: TRBD1; v_gene: TRBV7-2; j_gene: TRBJ2-7; CDR3nt: TGTGCCAGCAGCTCGTCCGGGACAGGGGTCAACGAGCAGTACTTC; CDR3aa: CASSSSGTGVNEQYF
d_gene: NA; v_gene: TRBV9; j_gene: TRBJ2-3; CDR3nt: TGTGCCAGCAGCGTAGAAATATCCGGCGGGAGCACAGATACGCAGTATTTT; CDR3aa: CASSVEISGGSTDTQYF
d_gene: NA; v_gene: TRBV18; j_gene: TRBJ2-7; CDR3nt: TGTGCCAGCTCATCCGACCTCGTGGGCGCCTACGAGCAGTACTTC; CDR3aa: CASSSDLVGAYEQYF
d_gene: TRBD1; v_gene: TRBV27; j_gene: TRBJ1-3; CDR3nt: TGTGCCAGCAGTTTATCTGGGACAGGGCTTTTGAGGGGAAACACCATATATTTT; CDR3aa: CASSLSGTGLLRGNTIYF
d_gene: TRBD2; v_gene: TRBV9; j_gene: TRBJ2-3; CDR3nt: TGTGCCAGCACCCTAGCGGGGGGGCCCACAGATACGCAGTATTTT; CDR3aa: CASTLAGGPTDTQYF
d_gene: TRBD1; v_gene: TRBV23-1; j_gene: TRBJ2-5; CDR3nt: TGCGCCAGCAGACCCATTAACCAGAGTGGGGACAGGGGGTTGGAGACCCAGTACTTC; CDR3aa: CASRPINQSGDRGLETQYF
d_gene: NA; v_gene: TRBV2; j_gene: TRBJ1-2; CDR3nt: TGTGCCAGTCCTACCCCCAACAGGGCTCGCGGCTACACCTTC; CDR3aa: CASPTPNRARGYTF
d_gene: NA; v_gene: TRBV4-2; j_gene: TRBJ2-7; CDR3nt: TGTGCCAGCAGCCAAGATTTCTTTGCGAGGTACGAGCAGTACTTC; CDR3aa: CASSQDFFARYEQYF
d_gene: NA; v_gene: TRBV28; j_gene: TRBJ2-7; CDR3nt: TGTGCCAGCAGCCCTACAGGGTTCGAGCAGTACTTC; CDR3aa: CASSPTGFEQYF
d_gene: NA; v_gene: TRBV11-3; j_gene: TRBJ1-1; CDR3nt: TGTGCCAGCAGCTTGGGCAGGGCGAACACTGAAGCTTTCTTT; CDR3aa: CASSLGRANTEAFF
d_gene: NA; v_gene: TRBV19; j_gene: TRBJ1-1; CDR3nt: TGTGCCAGCGAGCCCAGGGTCGGTGGAGCTTTCTTT; CDR3aa: CASEPRVGGAFF
d_gene: NA; v_gene: TRBV5-1; j_gene: TRBJ2-5; CDR3nt: TGCGCCAGCAGCCCCATTACGGTCGAGACCCAGTACTTC; CDR3aa: CASSPITVETQYF